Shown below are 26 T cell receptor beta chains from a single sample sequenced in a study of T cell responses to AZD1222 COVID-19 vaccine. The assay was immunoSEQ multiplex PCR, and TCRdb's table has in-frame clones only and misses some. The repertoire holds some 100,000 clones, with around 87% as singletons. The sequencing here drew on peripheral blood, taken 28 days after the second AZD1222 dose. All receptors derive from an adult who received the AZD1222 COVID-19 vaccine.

The CDR3 spells CATQKGWNNEKLFF. The CDR3 DNA reads as TGTGCCACCCAGAAGGGCTGGAATAATGAAAAACTGTTTTTT. The rearrangement uses TRBV19 and TRBJ1-4; D is unresolved. The CDR3 is 14 amino acids. Between the trimmed V and J ends, which lost 10 bases and 4 bases, there was a span of 16 bases. CDR1 is LNHDA, CDR2 SQIVND, per germline (reference sequence).

In nucleotides, the CDR3 is TGTGCCAGTAGTATAGTTGAAATACCGATGATTTCCTACAATGAGCAGTTCTTC. Amino acids: CASSIVEIPMISYNEQFF. J is TRBJ2-1 and V is TRBV19; the D is unclear. The germline V gene encodes CDR1 LNHDA and CDR2 SQIVND (reference sequence). The CDR3 covers 18 residues. The V and J ends lost 1 base and 1 base respectively, with 17 bases between them. The variable domain in full, with the rest retrieved from reference TRBV19 and TRBJ2-1, is DGGITQSPKYLFRKEGQNVTLSCEQNLNHDAMYWYRQDPGQGLRLIYYSQIVNDFQKGDIAEGYSVSREKKESFPLTVTSAQKNPTAFYLCASSIVEIPMISYNEQFFGPGTRLTVL.

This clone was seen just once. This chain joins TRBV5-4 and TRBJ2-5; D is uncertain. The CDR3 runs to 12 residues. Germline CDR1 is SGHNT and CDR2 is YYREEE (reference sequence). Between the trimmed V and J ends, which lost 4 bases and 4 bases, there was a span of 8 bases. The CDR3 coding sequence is TGTGCCAGCAGCCCGGGTACAGAGACCCAGTACTTC. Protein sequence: CASSPGTETQYF.

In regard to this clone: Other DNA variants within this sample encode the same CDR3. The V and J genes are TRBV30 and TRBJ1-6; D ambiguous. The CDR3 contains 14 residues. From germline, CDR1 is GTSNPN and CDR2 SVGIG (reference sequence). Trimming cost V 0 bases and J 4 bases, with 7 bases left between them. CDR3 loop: CAWSVQSYNSPLHF. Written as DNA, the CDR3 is TGTGCCTGGAGTGTTCAGTCATATAATTCACCCCTCCACTTT.

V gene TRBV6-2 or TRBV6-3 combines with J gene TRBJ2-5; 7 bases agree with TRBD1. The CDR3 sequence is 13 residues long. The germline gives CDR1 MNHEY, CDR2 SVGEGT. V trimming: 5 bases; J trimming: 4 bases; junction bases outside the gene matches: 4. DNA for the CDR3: TGTGCCAGCAGTAGGGGGCTGGGAGAGACCCAGTACTTC. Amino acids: CASSRGLGETQYF.

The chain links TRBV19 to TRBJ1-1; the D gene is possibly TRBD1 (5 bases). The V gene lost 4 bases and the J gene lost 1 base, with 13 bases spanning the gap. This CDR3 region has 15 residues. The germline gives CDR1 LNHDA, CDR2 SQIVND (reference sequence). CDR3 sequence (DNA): TGTGCCAGTAGTACCAAGCCGCAGGGGAACACTGAAGCTTTCTTT. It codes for CASSTKPQGNTEAFF.

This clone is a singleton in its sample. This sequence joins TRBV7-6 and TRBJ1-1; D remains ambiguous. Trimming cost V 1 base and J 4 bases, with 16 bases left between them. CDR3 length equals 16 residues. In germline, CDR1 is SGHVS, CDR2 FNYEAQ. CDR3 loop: CASSLESRGLSTEAFF. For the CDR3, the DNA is TGTGCCAGCAGCTTAGAGTCCAGAGGTCTGAGCACTGAAGCTTTCTTT.

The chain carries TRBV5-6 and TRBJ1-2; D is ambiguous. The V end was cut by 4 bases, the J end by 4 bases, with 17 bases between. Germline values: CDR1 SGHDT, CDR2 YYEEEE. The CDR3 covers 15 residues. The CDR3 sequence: CASSGLDRRAYGYTF. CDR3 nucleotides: TGTGCCAGCAGCGGCCTTGACCGGAGGGCCTATGGCTACACCTTC.

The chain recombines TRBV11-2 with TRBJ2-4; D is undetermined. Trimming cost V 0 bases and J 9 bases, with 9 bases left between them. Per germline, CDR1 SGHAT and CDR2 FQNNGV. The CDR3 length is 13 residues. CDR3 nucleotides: TGTGCCAGCAGCTTAGATTGGTCGACCATTCAGTACTTC. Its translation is CASSLDWSTIQYF.

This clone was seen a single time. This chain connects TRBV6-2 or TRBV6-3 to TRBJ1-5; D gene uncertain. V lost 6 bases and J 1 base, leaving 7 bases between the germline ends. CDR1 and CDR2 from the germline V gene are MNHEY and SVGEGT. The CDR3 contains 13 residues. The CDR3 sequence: CASSRTSNQPQHF. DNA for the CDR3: TGTGCCAGCAGCCGGACGAGCAATCAGCCCCAGCATTTT.

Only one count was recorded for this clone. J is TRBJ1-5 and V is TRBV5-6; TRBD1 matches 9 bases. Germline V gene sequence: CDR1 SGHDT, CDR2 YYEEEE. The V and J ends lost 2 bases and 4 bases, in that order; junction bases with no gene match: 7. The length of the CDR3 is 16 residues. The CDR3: CASSFTGGTRNQPQHF. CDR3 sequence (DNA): TGTGCCAGCAGCTTTACAGGGGGCACGCGGAATCAGCCCCAGCATTTT.

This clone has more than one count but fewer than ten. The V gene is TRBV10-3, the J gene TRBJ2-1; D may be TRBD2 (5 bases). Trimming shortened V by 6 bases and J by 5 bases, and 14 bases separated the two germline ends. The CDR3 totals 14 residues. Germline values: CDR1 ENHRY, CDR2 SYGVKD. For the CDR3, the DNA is TGTGCCATCAGGGAGGCGTCCCTCCACAATGAGCAGTTCTTC. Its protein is CAIREASLHNEQFF.

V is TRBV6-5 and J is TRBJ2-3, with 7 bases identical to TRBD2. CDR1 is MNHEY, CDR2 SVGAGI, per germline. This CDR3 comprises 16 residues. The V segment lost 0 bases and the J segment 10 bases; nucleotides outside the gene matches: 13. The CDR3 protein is CASSYSGSQRGGAQYF. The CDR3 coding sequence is TGTGCCAGCAGTTACTCGGGATCTCAGCGCGGGGGAGCGCAGTATTTT.

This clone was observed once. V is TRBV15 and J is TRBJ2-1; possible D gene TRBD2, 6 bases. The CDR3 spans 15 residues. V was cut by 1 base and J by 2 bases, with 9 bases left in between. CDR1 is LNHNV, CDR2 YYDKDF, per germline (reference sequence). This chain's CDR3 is CATSRVGGTYNEQFF. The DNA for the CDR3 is TGTGCCACCAGCAGAGTTGGGGGGACCTACAATGAGCAGTTCTTC.

Written as DNA, the CDR3 is TGTGCCACCAGCAGAGATTTTGCGGGTAGCAATGAGCAGTTCTTC. It translates to CATSRDFAGSNEQFF. V usage is TRBV15 and J usage is TRBJ2-1; D might be TRBD2 (5 bases). Trimming removed 0 bases at V and 6 bases at J, with 12 bases between. The CDR3 is 15 residues long. Germline V gives CDR1 LNHNV, CDR2 YYDKDF (reference sequence).

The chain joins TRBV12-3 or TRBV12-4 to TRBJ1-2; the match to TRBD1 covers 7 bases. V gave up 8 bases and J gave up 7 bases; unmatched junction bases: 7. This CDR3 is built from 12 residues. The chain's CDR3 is CASRPGGGGYTF. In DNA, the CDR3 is TGTGCCAGCCGACCAGGGGGTGGTGGCTACACCTTC.

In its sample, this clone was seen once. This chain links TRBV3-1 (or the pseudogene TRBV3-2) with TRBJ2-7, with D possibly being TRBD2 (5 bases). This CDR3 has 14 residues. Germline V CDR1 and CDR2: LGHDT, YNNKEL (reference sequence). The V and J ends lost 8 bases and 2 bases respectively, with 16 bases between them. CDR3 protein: CASSRTPQAYEQYF. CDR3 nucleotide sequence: TGTGCCAGCTCACGGACTCCTCAAGCCTACGAGCAGTACTTC.

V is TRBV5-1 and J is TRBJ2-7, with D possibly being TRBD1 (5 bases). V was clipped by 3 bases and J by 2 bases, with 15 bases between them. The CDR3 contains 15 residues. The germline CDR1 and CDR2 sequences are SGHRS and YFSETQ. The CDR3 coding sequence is TGCGCCAGCAGCTGGACCCAGGGTATAGCCTACGAGCAGTACTTC. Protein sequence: CASSWTQGIAYEQYF. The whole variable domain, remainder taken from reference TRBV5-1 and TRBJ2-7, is KAGVTQTPRYLIKTRGQQVTLSCSPISGHRSVSWYQQTPGQGLQFLFEYFSETQRNKGNFPGRFSGRQFSNSRSEMNVSTLELGDSALYLCASSWTQGIAYEQYFGPGTRLTVT.

This chain's CDR3 is CSASERGEQYF. As DNA, the CDR3 is TGCAGCGCATCAGAGCGGGGCGAGCAGTACTTC. The gene calls are TRBV29-1 and TRBJ2-7; 7 nucleotides match TRBD2. Germline-derived CDR1 and CDR2 are SQVTM and ANQGSEA. With 7 bases clipped from V and 6 bases from J, the junction kept 6 bases outside the gene matches. CDR3 size: 11 residues.

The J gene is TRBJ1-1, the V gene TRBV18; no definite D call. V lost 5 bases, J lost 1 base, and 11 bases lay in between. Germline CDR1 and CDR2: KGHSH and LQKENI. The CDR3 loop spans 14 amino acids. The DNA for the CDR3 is TGTGCCAGCTCAAGGAGCCGGGCGAACACTGAAGCTTTCTTT. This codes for CASSRSRANTEAFF.

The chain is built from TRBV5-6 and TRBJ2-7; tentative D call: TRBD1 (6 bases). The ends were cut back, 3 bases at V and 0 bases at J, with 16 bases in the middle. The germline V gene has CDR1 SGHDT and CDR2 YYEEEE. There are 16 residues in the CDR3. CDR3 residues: CASSWETGPSSYEQYF. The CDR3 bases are TGTGCCAGCAGCTGGGAGACAGGCCCAAGCTCCTACGAGCAGTACTTC.

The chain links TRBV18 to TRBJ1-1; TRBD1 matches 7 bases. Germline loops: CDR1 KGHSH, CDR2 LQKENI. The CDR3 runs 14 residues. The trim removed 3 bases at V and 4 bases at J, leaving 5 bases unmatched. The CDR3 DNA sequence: TGTGCCAGCTCACCGGGAAGGGGGCTCACTGAAGCTTTCTTT. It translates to CASSPGRGLTEAFF. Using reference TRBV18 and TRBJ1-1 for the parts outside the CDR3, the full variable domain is NAGVMQNPRHLVRRRGQEARLRCSPMKGHSHVYWYRQLPEEGLKFMVYLQKENIIDESGMPKERFSAEFPKEGPSILRIQQVVRGDSAAYFCASSPGRGLTEAFFGQGTRLTVV.

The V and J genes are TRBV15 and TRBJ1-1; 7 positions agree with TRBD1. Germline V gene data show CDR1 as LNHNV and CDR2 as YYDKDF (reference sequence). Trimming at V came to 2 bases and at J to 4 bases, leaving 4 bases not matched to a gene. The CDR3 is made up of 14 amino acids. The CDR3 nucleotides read TGTGCCACCAGCAGACCCGGGACAGTCACTGAAGCTTTCTTT. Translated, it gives CATSRPGTVTEAFF.

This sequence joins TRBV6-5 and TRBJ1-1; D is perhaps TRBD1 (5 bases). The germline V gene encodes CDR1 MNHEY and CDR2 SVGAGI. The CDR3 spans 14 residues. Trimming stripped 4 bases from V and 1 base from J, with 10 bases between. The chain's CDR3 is CASSFGHGNTEAFF. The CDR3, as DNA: TGTGCCAGCAGTTTCGGACACGGGAACACTGAAGCTTTCTTT.

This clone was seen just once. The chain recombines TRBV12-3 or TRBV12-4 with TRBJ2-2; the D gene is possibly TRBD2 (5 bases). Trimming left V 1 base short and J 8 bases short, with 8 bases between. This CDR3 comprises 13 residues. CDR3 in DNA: TGTGCCAGCAGTTTAGGGACTTCTGGGGAGCTGTTTTTT. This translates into CASSLGTSGELFF.

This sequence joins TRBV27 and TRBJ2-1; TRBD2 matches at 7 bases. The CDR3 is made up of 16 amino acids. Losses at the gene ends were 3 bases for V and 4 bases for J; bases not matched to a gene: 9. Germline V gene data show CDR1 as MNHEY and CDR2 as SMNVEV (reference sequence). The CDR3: CASSFGPGLSYNEQFF. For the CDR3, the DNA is TGTGCCAGCAGTTTTGGCCCGGGACTATCTTACAATGAGCAGTTCTTC.